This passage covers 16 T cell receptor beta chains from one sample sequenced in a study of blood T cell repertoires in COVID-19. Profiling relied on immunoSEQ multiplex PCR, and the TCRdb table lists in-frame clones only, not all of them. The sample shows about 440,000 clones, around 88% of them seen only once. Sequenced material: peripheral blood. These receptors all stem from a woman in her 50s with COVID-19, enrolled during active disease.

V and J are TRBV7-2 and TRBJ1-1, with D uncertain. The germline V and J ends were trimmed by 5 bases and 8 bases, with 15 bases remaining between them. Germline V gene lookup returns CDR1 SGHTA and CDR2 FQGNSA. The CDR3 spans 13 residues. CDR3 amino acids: CASSPRYPGEAFF. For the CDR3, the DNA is TGTGCCAGCAGCCCTCGATACCCAGGAGAAGCTTTCTTT.

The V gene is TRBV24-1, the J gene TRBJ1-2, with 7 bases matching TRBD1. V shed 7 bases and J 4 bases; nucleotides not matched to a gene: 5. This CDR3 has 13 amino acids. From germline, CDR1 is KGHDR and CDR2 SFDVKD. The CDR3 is CATRGRDSYGYTF. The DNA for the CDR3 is TGTGCCACCAGGGGCCGGGACAGCTATGGCTACACCTTC.

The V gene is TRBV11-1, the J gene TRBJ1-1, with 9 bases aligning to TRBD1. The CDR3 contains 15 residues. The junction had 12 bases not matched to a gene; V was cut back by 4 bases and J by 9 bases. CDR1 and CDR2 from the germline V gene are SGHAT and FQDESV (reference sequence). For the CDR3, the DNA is TGTGCCAGCAGCTCGGGACAGGGCTTATTAGGGCAAGCTTTCTTT. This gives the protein CASSSGQGLLGQAFF.

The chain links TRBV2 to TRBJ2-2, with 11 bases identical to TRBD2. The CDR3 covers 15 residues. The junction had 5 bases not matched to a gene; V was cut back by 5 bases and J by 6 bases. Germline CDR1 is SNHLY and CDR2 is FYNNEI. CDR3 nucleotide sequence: TGTGCCAGCAGTATAATAGCGGGGGGGCCCGGGGAGCTGTTTTTT. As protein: CASSIIAGGPGELFF.

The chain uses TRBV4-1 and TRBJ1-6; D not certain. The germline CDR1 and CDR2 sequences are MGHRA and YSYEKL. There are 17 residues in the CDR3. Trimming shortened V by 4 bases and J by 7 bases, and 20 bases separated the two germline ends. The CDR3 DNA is TGCGCCAGCAGCCTTAGGATGACCGGGATAATAAATTCACCCCTCCACTTT. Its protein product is CASSLRMTGIINSPLHF.

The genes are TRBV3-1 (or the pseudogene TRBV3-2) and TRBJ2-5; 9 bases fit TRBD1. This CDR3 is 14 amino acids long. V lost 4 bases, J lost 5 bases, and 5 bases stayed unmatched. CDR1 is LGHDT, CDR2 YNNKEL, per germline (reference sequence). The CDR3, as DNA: TGTGCCAGCAGCCGACAGGGGGAGTTTGAGACCCAGTACTTC. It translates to CASSRQGEFETQYF.

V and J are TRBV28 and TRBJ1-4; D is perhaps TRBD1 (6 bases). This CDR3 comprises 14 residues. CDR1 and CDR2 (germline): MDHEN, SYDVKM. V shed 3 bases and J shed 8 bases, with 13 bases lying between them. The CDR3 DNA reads TGTGCCAGCAGTTTCCGAGGGGGATGGGAAAAACTGTTTTTT. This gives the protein CASSFRGGWEKLFF. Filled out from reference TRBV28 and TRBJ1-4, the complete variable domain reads DVKVTQSSRYLVKRTGEKVFLECVQDMDHENMFWYRQDPGLGLRLIYFSYDVKMKEKGDIPEGYSVSREKKERFSLILESASTNQTSMYLCASSFRGGWEKLFFGSGTQLSVL.

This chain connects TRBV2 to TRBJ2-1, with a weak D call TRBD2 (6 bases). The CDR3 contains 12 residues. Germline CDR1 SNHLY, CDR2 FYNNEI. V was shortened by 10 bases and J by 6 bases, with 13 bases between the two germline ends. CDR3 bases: TGTGCCAACGGGACTCTCTCCAATGAGCAGTTCTTC. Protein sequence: CANGTLSNEQFF.

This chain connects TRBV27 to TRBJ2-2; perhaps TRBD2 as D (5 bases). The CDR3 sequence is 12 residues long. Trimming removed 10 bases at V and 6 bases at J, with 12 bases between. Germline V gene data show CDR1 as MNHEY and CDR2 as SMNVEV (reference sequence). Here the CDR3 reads CAIRAEAGELFF. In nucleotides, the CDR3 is TGTGCCATCCGGGCGGAGGCCGGGGAGCTGTTTTTT.

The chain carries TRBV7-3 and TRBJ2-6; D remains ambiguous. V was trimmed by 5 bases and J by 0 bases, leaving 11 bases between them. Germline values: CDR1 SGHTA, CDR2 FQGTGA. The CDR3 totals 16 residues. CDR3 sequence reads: CASSPRGSSGANVLTF. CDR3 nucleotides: TGTGCCAGCAGCCCTCGAGGTAGCTCTGGGGCCAACGTCCTGACTTTC.

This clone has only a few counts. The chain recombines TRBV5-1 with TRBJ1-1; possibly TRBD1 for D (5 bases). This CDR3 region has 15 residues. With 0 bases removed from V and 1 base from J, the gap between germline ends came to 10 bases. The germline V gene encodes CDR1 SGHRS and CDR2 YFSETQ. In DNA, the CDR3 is TGCGCCAGCAGCTTGGAACGGACACCGAACACTGAAGCTTTCTTT. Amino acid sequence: CASSLERTPNTEAFF.

CDR3 coding DNA: TGTGCCATCGGTAGCGGGACAGTGGGTGGCTACACCTTC. This sequence encodes CAIGSGTVGGYTF. The genes are TRBV10-3 and TRBJ1-2, with 7 nucleotides matching TRBD1. V shed 8 bases and J 7 bases; nucleotides not matched to a gene: 10. Germline CDR1 reads ENHRY; CDR2 reads SYGVKD. The CDR3 is 13 amino acids.

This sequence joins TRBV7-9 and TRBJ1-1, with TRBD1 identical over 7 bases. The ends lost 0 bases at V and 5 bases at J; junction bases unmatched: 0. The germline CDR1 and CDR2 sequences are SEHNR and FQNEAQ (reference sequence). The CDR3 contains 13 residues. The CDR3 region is CASSLAQGTEAFF. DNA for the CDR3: TGTGCCAGCAGCTTAGCACAGGGGACTGAAGCTTTCTTT.

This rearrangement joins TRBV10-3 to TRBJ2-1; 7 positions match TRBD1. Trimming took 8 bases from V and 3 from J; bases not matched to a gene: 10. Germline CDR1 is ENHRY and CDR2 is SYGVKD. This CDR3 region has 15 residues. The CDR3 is CAIGEPGQSYNEQFF. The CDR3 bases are TGTGCCATCGGGGAACCGGGACAGAGCTACAATGAGCAGTTCTTC.

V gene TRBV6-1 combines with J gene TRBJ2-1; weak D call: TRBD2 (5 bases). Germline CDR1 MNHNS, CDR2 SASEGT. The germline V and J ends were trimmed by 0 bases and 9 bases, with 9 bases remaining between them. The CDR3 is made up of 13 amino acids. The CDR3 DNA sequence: TGTGCCAGCAGTGAAGCGGGAGTAGGTGAGCAGTTCTTC. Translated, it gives CASSEAGVGEQFF.

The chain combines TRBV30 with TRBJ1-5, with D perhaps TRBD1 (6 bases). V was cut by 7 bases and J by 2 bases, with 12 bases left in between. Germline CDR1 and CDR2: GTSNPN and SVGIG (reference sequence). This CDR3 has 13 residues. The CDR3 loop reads CALGSGGNQPQHF. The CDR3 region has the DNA TGTGCCTTAGGGTCAGGGGGCAATCAGCCCCAGCATTTT.